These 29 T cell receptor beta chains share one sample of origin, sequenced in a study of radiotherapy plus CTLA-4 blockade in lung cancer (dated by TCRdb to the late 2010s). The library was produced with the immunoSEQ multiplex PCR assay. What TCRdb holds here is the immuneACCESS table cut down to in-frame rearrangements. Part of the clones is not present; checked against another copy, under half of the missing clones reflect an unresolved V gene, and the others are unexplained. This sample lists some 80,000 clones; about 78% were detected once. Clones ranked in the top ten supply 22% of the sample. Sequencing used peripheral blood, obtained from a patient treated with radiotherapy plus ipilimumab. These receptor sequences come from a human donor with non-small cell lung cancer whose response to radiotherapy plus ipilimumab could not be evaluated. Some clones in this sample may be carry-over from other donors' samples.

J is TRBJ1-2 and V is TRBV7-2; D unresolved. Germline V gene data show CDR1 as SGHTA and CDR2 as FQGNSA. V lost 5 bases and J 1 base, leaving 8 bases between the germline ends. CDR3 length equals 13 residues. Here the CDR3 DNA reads TGTGCCAGCAGCCTTGGCCTTAACTATGGCTACACCTTC. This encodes CASSLGLNYGYTF.

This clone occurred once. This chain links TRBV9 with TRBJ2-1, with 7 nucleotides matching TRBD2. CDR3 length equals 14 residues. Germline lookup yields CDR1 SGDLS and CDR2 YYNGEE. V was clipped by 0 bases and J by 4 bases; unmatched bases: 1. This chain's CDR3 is CASSVGGGYNEQFF. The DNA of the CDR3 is TGTGCCAGCAGCGTAGGGGGGGGATACAATGAGCAGTTCTTC. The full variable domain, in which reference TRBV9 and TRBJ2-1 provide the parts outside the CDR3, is DSGVTQTPKHLITATGQRVTLRCSPRSGDLSVYWYQQSLDQGLQFLIQYYNGEERAKGNILERFSAQQFPDLHSELNLSSLELGDSALYFCASSVGGGYNEQFFGPGTRLTVL.

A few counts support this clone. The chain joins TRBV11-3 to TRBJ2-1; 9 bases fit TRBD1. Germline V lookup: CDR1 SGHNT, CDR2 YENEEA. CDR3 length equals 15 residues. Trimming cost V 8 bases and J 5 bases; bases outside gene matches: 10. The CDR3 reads CASAAPGQGNNEQFF. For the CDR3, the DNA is TGTGCCAGCGCAGCCCCGGGACAGGGTAACAATGAGCAGTTCTTC. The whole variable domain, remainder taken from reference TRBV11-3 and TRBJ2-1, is EAGVVQSPRYKIIEKKQPVAFWCNPISGHNTLYWYLQNLGQGPELLIRYENEEAVDDSQLPKDRFSAERLKGVDSTLKIQPAELGDSAVYLCASAAPGQGNNEQFFGPGTRLTVL.

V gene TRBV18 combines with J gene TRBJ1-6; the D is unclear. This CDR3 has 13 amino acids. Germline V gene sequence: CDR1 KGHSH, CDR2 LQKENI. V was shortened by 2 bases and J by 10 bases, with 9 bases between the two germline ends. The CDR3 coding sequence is TGTGCCAGCTCACCAGGGAGAGCCTCACCCCTCCACTTT. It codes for CASSPGRASPLHF.

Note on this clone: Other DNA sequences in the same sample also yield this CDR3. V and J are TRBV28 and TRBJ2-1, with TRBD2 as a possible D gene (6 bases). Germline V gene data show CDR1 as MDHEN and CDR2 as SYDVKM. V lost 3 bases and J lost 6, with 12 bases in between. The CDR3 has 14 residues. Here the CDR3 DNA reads TGTGCCAGCAGTTTTACGGGGGACGGCAATGAGCAGTTCTTC. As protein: CASSFTGDGNEQFF.

Here the CDR3 reads CAISDHGTGGTGELFF. The CDR3 DNA reads as TGTGCCATCAGTGACCACGGGACAGGGGGGACCGGGGAGCTGTTTTTT. The rearrangement joins TRBV10-3 to TRBJ2-2; 11 bases agree with TRBD1. This CDR3 comprises 16 residues. Germline loops: CDR1 ENHRY, CDR2 SYGVKD. Unmatched junction bases numbered 5, after V lost 3 bases and J lost 5 bases.

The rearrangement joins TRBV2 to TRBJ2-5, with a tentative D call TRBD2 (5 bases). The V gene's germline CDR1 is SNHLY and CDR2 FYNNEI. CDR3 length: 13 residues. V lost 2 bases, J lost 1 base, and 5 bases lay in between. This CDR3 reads CASSELAQETQYF. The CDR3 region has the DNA TGTGCCAGCAGTGAACTAGCCCAAGAGACCCAGTACTTC.

The CDR3 sequence is CASSSGQLETQYF. Written as DNA, the CDR3 is TGTGCCAGCAGCTCAGGACAGCTAGAGACCCAGTACTTC. The chain carries TRBV5-6 and TRBJ2-5; TRBD1 is a possible D gene (6 bases). Trimming removed 3 bases at V and 4 bases at J, with 10 bases between. Per the germline V gene, CDR1 is SGHDT and CDR2 is YYEEEE. This CDR3 has 13 amino acids.

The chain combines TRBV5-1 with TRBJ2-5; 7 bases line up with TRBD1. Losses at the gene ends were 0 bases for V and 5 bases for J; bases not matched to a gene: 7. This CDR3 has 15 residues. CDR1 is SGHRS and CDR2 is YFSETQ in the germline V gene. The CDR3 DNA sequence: TGCGCCAGCAGCTTGGGGGGTACAGGGGAGGAGACCCAGTACTTC. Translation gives CASSLGGTGEETQYF.

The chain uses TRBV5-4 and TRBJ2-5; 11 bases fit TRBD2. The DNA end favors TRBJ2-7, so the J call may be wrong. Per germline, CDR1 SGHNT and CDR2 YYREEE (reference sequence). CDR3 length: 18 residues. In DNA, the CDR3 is TGTGCCAGCAGCTTGGGGGCTAGCGGGGGGCCGAGCTCCTACGAGCAGTACTTC. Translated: CASSLGASGGPSSYEQYF.

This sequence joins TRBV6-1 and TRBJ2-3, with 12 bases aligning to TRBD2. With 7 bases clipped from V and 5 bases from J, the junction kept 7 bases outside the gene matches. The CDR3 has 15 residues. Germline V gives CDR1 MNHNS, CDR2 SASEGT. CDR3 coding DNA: TGTGCCAGCATAGCTAGCGGGGGGGCCAGAGATACGCAGTATTTT. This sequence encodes CASIASGGARDTQYF.

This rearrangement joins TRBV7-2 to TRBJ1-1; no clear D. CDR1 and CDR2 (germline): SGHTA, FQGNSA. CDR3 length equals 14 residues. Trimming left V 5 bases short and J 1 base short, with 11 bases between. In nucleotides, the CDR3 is TGTGCCAGCAGCCCTACCCTGCAGAACACTGAAGCTTTCTTT. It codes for CASSPTLQNTEAFF.

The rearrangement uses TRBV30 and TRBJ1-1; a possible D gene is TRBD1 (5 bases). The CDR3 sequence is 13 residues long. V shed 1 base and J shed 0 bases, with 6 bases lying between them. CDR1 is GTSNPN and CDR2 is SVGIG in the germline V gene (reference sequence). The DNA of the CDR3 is TGTGCCTGGAGTGGACAGCTGAACACTGAAGCTTTCTTT. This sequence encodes CAWSGQLNTEAFF.

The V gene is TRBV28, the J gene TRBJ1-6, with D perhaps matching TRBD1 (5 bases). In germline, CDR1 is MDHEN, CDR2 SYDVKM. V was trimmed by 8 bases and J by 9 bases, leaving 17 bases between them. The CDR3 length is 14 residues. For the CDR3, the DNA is TGTGCCAGCTACCCCGGGACTTCCCTTTCACCCCTCCACTTT. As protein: CASYPGTSLSPLHF.

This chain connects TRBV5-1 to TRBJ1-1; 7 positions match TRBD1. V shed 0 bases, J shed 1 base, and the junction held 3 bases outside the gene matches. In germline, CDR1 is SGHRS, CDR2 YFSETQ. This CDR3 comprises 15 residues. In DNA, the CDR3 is TGCGCCAGCAGCTTGGAAGGGACAGCGAACACTGAAGCTTTCTTT. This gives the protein CASSLEGTANTEAFF.

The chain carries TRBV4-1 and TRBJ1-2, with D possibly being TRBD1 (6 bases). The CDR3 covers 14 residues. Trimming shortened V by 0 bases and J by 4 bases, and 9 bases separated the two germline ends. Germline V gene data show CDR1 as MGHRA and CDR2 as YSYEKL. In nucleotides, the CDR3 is TGCGCCAGCAGCCAAGAACAGGGCGTCTATGGCTACACCTTC. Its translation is CASSQEQGVYGYTF.

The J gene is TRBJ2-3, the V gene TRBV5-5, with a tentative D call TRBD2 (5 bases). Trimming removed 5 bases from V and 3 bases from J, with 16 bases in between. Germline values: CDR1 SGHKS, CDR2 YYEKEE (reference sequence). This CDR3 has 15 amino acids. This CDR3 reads CASRPAGLTTDTQYF. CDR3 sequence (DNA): TGTGCCAGCAGGCCGGCGGGCCTTACAACAGATACGCAGTATTTT. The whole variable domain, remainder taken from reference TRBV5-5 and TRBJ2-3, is DAGVTQSPTHLIKTRGQQVTLRCSPISGHKSVSWYQQVLGQGPQFIFQYYEKEERGRGNFPDRFSARQFPNYSSELNVNALLLGDSALYLCASRPAGLTTDTQYFGPGTRLTVL.

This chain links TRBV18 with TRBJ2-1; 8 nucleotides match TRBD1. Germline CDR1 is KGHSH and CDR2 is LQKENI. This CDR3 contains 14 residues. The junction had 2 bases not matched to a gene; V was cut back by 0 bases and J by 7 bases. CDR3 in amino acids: CASSPPTGANEQFF. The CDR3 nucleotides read TGTGCCAGCTCACCACCGACAGGGGCGAATGAGCAGTTCTTC.

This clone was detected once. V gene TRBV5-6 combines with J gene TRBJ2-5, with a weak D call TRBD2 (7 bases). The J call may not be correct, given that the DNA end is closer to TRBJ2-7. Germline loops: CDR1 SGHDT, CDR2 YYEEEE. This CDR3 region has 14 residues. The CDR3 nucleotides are TGTGCCAGCAGCCCGGGGGAGGGGGACCACGAGCAGTACTTC. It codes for CASSPGEGDHEQYF.

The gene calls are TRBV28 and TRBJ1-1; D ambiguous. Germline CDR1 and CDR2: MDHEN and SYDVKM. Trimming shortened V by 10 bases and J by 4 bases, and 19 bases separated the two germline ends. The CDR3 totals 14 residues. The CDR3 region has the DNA TGTGCCACCAAATTAATAACTGTGCGCACTGAAGCTTTCTTT. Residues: CATKLITVRTEAFF.

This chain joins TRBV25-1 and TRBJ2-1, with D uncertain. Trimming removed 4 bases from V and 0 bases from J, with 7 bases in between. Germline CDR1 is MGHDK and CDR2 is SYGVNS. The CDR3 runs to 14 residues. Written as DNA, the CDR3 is TGTGCCAGCAGTGCCCCGAGCTCCTACAATGAGCAGTTCTTC. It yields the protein CASSAPSSYNEQFF. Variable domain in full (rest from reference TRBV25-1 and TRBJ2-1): EADIYQTPRYLVIGTGKKITLECSQTMGHDKMYWYQQDPGMELHLIHYSYGVNSTEKGDLSSESTVSRIRTEHFPLTLESARPSHTSQYLCASSAPSSYNEQFFGPGTRLTVL.

For the CDR3, the DNA is TGTGCCAGCAGTCCACTAAGTCCGGAAGCTTTCTTT. Its protein product is CASSPLSPEAFF. The V gene is TRBV28, the J gene TRBJ1-1; D gene unclear. Trimming took 5 bases from V and 8 from J, leaving 12 bases between them. The germline V gene has CDR1 MDHEN and CDR2 SYDVKM. The CDR3 consists of 12 residues.

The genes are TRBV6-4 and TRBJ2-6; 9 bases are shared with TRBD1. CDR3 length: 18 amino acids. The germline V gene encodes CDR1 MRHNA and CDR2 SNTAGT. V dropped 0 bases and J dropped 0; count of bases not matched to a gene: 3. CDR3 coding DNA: TGTGCCAGCAGTGACTCCGGGACAGGGTACTCTGGGGCCAACGTCCTGACTTTC. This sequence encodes CASSDSGTGYSGANVLTF.

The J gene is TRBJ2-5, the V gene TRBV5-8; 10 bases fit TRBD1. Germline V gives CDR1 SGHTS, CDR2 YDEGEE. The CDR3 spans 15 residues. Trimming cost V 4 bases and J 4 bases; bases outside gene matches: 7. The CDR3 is CASSLRDRGLETQYF. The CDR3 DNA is TGTGCCAGCAGCCTCCGCGACAGGGGGCTAGAGACCCAGTACTTC.

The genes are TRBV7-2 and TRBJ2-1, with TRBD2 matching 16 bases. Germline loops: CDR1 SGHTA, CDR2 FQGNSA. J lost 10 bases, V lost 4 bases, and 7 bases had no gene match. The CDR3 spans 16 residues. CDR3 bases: TGTGCCAGCAGCTCACCGGGACTAGCGGGGGGGCGGGAGCAGTTCTTC. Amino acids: CASSSPGLAGGREQFF.

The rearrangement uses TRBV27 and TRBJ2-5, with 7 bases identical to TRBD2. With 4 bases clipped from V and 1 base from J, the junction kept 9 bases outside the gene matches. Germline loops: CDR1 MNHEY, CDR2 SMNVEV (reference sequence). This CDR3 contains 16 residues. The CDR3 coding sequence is TGTGCCAGCAGTTCAAGCCTAGCGGCGTTCCAAGAGACCCAGTACTTC. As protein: CASSSSLAAFQETQYF.

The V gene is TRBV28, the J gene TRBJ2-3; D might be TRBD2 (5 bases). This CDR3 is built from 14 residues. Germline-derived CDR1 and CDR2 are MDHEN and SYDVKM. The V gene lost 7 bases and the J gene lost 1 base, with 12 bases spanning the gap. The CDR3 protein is CASISYSGTDTQYF. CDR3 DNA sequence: TGTGCCAGCATTTCTTATAGCGGCACAGATACGCAGTATTTT.

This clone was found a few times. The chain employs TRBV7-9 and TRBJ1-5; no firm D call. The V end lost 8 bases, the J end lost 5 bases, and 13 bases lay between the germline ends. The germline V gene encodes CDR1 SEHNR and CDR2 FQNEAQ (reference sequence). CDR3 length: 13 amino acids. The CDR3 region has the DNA TGTGCCAGCGGGCGGGGTTCGGATCAGCCCCAGCATTTT. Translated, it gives CASGRGSDQPQHF.

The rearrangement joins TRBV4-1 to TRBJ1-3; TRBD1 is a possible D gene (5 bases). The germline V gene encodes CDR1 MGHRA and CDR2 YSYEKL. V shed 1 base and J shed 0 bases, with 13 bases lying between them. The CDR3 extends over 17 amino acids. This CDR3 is CASSQVVRESSGNTIYF. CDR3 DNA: TGCGCCAGCAGCCAAGTGGTCAGGGAAAGCTCTGGAAACACCATATATTTT.